This T cell receptor beta chain is from a study of multiple sclerosis patients with progressive multifocal leukoencephalopathy. Whole-study context: Controls were natalizumab-treated multiple sclerosis patients who did not develop PML, sampled longitudinally.

General study results and limits: PML-onset expanded TRB clones were detectable before and during natalizumab therapy. Whether JC virus or general immunocompromise explains the findings remained unclear. Less diverse TRB repertoires were suggested in most PML patients.

Some clones are missing from TCRdb's copy, which holds only in-frame ones; the method was immunoSEQ multiplex PCR. There are roughly 28,000 clones in the sample; roughly 91% occur only once, and 0.8% to 1.1% lies in the top ten. For this clone: Its antigen is not identified.

This CDR3 region has 14 residues. Trimming removed 4 bases at V and 8 bases at J, with 14 bases between. In germline, CDR1 is SNHLY, CDR2 FYNNEI. Time point: before natalizumab initiation. The sample taken for sequencing was PBMCs. The rearrangement uses TRBV2 and TRBJ2-2, with D unresolved. The clonotype originates from a human donor with multiple sclerosis. The DNA of the CDR3 is TGTGCCAGCAGTGCGATTACTCAGGAGGGGGAGCTGTTTTTT. Translation: CASSAITQEGELFF.